The T cell receptor (beta chain) under discussion was sequenced for a study of CD8 T cells in Susac syndrome. Concerning this clonotype: The target antigen is unknown.

Broader study findings: The study acknowledged a relatively small number of individuals in its TCR sequencing and HLA analysis.

Trimming removed 2 bases at V and 0 bases at J, with 13 bases between. The CDR3 totals 16 residues. Germline V gene data show CDR1 as MNHEY and CDR2 as SMNVEV (reference sequence). Sequencing targeted TCR beta in blood CD8+ and CD4+ T cells. With random hexamers, reverse transcription was performed on roughly 0.45 to 1 ug of RNA. TCRdb re-derived calls from the immunoSEQ multiplex PCR reads in MiXCR, one entry per CDR3 protein. The table has some 65,000 distinct CDR3 sequences, about 94% seen once. The receptor's source is a human donor with multiple sclerosis. J is TRBJ1-2 and V is TRBV27; D is possibly TRBD1 (6 bases). The sample comprised CD8+ T cells from PBMCs. The CDR3 bases are TGTGCCAGCAGTTTAAGGGCCGGGACACCTAACTATGGCTACACCTTC. It codes for CASSLRAGTPNYGYTF.